This T cell receptor beta chain was observed in a study of cytomegalovirus exposure and HLA in healthy donors. Study-wide findings and caveats: Looking again later, the authors saw that most CMV-associated TCR beta chains seemed HLA-restricted.

With respect to this clone: Its target is not known.

PCR involved 60 Vbeta and 13 Jbeta primers. The table came from immunoSEQ multiplex PCR; TCRdb's copy has only in-frame clones and leaves some out. The sample lists 95,000 to 150,000 clones, around 79% seen once, with 3% to 4% in the top ten. CDR3 length: 16 amino acids. With V trimmed by 4 bases and J by 0 bases, 3 bases remained unmatched. Germline-derived CDR1 and CDR2 are SGDLS and YYNGEE. V gene TRBV9 combines with J gene TRBJ2-3, with 12 bases lining up with TRBD2. Sequenced input: PBMCs. The receptor was derived from a woman younger than 45 in good health and CMV-seropositive. CDR3 loop: CASSRGLAGSTDTQYF. The CDR3 coding sequence is TGTGCCAGCAGCCGAGGACTAGCGGGGAGCACAGATACGCAGTATTTT.